The clone carrying this T cell receptor beta chain appeared a few times. Its antigen is as yet unknown. cDNA synthesis used the whole RNA isolate, giving expressed TCRB sequences. Assay used: immunoSEQ multiplex PCR; TCRdb lists only in-frame clones, some missing. The sample holds some 290,000 clones, approximately 14% seen once. Sorting gave populations that all exceeded 98% purity. The data are from a study of beta chain features in type 1 diabetes. Whole-study results and caveats: PCR might favor shorter templates, but any such skew would affect patients and controls equally. Whether HLA type influences TCRB rearrangement remained unresolved here. TCRB CDR3s were moderately but significantly shorter in Type 1 diabetes patients in all four CD4+ subsets.

The CDR3 consists of 14 residues. V lost 5 bases to trimming and J lost 0 bases, with 9 bases between them. Per the germline V gene, CDR1 is SGHAT and CDR2 is FQDESV (reference sequence). The chain joins TRBV11-1 to TRBJ2-3; D is possibly TRBD1 (7 bases). The sequenced sample was naive CD4+ T cells from blood. The sequence derives from a man aged 25 to 45 with type 1 diabetes. The CDR3, as DNA: TGTGCCAGCAGCGCGGGACAGAGCACAGATACGCAGTATTTT. It specifies CASSAGQSTDTQYF.